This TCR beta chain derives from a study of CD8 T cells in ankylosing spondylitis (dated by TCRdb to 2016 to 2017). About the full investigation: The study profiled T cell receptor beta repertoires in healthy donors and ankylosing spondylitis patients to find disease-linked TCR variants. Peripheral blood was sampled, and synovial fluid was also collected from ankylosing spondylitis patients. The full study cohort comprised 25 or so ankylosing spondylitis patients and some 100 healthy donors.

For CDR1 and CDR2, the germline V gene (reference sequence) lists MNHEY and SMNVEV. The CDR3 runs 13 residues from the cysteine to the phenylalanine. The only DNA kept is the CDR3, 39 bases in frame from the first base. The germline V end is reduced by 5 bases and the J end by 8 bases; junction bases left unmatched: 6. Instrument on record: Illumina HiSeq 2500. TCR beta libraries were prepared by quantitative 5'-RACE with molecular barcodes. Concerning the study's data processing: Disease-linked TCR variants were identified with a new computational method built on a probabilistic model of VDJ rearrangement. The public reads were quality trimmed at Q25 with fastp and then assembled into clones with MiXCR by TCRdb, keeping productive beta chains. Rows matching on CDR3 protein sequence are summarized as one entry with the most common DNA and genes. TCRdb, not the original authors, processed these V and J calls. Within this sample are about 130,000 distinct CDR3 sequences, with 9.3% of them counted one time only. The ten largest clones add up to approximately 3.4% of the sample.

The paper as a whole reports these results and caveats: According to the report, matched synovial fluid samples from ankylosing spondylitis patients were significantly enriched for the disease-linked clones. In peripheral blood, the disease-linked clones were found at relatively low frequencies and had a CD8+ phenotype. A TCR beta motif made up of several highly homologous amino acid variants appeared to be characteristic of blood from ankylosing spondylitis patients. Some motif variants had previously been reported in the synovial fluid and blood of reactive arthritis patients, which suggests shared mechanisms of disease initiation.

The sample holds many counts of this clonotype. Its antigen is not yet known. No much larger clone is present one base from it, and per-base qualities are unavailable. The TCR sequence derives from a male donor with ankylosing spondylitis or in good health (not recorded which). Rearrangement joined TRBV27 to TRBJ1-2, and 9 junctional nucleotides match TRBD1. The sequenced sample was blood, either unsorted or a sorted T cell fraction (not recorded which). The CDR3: CASSLRQGGGYTF. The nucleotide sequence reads TGTGCCAGCAGTCTACGACAGGGGGGCGGCTACACCTTC.